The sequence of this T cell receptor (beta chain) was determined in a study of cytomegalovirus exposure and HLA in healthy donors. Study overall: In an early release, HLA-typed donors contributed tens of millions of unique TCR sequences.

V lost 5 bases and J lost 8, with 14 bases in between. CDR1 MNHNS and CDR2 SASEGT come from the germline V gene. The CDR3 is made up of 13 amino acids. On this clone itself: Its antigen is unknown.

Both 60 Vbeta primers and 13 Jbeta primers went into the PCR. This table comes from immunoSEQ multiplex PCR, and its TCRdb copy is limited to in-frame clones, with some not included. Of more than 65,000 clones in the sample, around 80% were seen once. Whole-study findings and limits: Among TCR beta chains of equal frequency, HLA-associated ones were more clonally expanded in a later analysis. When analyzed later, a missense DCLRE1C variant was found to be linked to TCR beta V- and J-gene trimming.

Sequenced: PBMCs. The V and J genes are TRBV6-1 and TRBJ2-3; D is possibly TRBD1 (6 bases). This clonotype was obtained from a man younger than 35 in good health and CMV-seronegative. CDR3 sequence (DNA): TGTGCCAGCAGTCTTAGAGGACAGCCTACGCAGTATTTT. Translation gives CASSLRGQPTQYF.